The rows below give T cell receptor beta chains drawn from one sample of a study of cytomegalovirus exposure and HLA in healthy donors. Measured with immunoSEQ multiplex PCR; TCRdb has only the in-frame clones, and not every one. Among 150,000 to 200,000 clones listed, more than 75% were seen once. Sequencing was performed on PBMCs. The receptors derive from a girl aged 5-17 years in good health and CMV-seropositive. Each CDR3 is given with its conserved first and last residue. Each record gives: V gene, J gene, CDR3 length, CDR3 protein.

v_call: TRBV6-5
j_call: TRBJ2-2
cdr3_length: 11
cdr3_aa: CASQNTGELFF

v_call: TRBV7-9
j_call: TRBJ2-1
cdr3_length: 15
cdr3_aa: CASSPSGSPYNEQFF

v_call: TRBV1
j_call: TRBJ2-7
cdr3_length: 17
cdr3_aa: CTSSNIVPGASSYEQYF

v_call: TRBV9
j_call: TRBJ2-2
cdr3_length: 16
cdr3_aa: CASSVEGGAGTGELFF

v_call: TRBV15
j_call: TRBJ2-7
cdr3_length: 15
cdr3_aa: CATSRDSWSSYEQYF

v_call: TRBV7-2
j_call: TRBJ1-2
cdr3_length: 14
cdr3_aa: CASSLVGGSDGYTF

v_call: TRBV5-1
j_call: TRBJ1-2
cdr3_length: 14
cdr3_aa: CASSLDSTNYGYTF

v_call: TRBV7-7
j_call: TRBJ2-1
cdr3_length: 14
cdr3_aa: CASSPGGRYNEQFF

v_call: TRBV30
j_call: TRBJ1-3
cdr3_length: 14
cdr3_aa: CAWGTGFSGNTIYF

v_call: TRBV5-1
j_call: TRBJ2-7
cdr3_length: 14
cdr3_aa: CASSTRTADGAQYF

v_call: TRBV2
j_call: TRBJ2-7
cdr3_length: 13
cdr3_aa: CATRWGQGYEQYF

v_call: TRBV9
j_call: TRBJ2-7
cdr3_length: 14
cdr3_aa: CASSVGQGAYEQYF

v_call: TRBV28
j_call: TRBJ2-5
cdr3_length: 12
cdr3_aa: CASSLQQETQYF

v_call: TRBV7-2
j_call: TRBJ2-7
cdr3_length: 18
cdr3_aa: CASSQQGAGAGRPYEQYF

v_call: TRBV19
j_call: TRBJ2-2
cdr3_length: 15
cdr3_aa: CASSLGGSWTGELFF

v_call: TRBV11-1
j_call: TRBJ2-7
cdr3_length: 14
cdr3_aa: CASSGTSGIGEQYF

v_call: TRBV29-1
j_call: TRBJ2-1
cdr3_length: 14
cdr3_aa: CSVTDRGFYNEQFF

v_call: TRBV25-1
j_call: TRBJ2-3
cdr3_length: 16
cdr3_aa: CASSERLAESTDTQYF

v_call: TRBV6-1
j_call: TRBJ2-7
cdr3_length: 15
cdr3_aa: CASSASTGSSYEQYF

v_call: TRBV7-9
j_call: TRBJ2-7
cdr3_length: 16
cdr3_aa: CASSSTSGAIHYEQYF